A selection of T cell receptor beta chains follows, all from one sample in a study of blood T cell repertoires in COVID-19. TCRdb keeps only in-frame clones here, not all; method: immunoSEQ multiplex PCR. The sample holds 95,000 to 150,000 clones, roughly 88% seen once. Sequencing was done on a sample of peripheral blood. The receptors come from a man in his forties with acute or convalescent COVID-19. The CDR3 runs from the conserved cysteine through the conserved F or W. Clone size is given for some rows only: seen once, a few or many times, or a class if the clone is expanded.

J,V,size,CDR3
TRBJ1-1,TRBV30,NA,CAWSGVGLNTEAFF
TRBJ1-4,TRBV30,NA,CAWSGLSTNEKLFF
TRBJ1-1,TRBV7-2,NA,CASSPPGWGTEAFF
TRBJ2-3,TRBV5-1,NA,CASSLAPSGSSVSDTQYF
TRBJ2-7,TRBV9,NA,CASSRSGVVSEQYF
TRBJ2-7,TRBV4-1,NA,CASSQDRQPGTSVVRSYEQYF
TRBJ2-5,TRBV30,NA,CAWSGGYETQYF
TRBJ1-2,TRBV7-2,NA,CASSHRNNYGYTF
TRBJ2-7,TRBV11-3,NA,CASSLAGPHEQYF
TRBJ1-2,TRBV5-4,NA,CASSLAGATQLANYGYTF
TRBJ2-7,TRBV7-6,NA,CASSLAGGRAYEQYF
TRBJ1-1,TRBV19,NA,CASKRVTGSPLDTEAFF
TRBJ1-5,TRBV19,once,CASSPDFQPQHF
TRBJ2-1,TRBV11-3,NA,CASSFNRGGLHEQFF
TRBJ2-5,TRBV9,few,CASSVAAGTQETQYF
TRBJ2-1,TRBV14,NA,CASSQEARRGDEQFF
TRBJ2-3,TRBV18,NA,CASSRLDSLSTDTQYF
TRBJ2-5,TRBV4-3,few,CASSQDWAGQETQYF
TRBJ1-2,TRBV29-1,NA,CSVERDTGEGYTF
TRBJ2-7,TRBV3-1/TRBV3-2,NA,CASSQEAGGAPYEQYF
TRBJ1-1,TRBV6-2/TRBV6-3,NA,CASSYSRRSAFF
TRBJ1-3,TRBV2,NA,CASSRDRSSGNTIYF
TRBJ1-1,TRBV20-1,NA,CSASSGAPTAGTEAFF
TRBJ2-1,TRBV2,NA,CASSEASGGFYNEQFF
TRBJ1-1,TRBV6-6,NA,CASSYEGVMNTEAFF
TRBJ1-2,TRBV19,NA,CASSIRTGGNGYTF